The T cell receptor beta chain described here comes from a study of T cells in Graves' hyperthyroidism and ophthalmopathy (dated by TCRdb to between 2018 and 2021). The study in broad terms: Peripheral blood samples were taken at the time of initial diagnosis, prior to any treatment. A discovery cohort of 95 to 100 patients, roughly 45 with Graves' ophthalmopathy and fewer than 65 with stable Graves' hyperthyroidism, was used to find distinguishing TCR V-J signatures. Prospective prediction of ophthalmopathy was tested in an independent validation cohort consisting of 18 hyperthyroidism patients and some 15 patients who later progressed to ophthalmopathy. For training and testing, the 100 patients in the discovery cohort were randomly divided in a 7:3 ratio. The study also compared thyroid tissue and blood T-cell repertoires from five or six Graves' hyperthyroidism patients. Once sampling was done, hyperthyroidism patients were given methimazole at a starting dose of 30 mg daily, whereas ophthalmopathy patients were given high-dose intravenous methylprednisolone. The paper reports TCR Vbeta CDR3 sequencing of some 140 peripheral blood samples: approximately 41 ophthalmopathy, some 80 hyperthyroidism and approximately 17 progressor patients. Results the study describes overall, beyond this receptor: No statistical method was used to set the sample size in advance, and investigators knew the group allocation. During validation, the model predicted progression to ophthalmopathy a median of roughly 7.1 months ahead of onset, with 70.59% sensitivity and about 72% specificity. Most expanded thyroid clonotypes (frequency above 0.001) were also detected in blood, a finding suggesting that blood repertoires may reflect thyroid immune responses. In cross-validation, a model built on a 13 V-J signature told ophthalmopathy apart from stable hyperthyroidism with less than 90% sensitivity and about 81% specificity, and in testing the same model reached 80%/75%.

Amplification of TCR beta CDR3 regions was carried out from RNA transcripts. A first-round RT-PCR of the TCR CDR3 used the HTBI primer set with the Qiagen OneStep RT-PCR kit. Libraries were constructed in a second round of multiplex PCR, after which size selection and purification were performed. The libraries were sequenced on an Illumina HiSeq2000 using paired-end 100 bp reads. Per the authors' processing: SOAPnuke was used to process the raw data, removing reads that contained adapters or uncalled bases, had a mean Phred below 15, or lacked an exact match to the constant primer or identifier. High-quality paired reads were merged with COPE v1.2.5, and unique nucleotide sequences were defined as clonotypes. MiTCR v1.1 was used to align the clonotypes against IMGT TRBV, TRBD and TRBJ reference segments. The analysis included only V-J combinations with a frequency above 0.0001, which together covered about 99% of the repertoires. A TCS score was defined as the ratio of F50 (clonal expansion) to E x V (chaos), with BLOSUM62-based TCRdist applied between CDR3 peptides within each V-J. Welch's t-statistics and random forest reduced around 520 V-J features to roughly 13, which were used in a naive Bayes classifier (R e1071). TCRdb redid the processing of the public reads, applying fastp at Q25 and MiXCR, and retained in-frame beta chains. Rows with a matching CDR3 protein are joined into one entry that keeps the most common DNA and genes. TCRdb assigned the V and J calls; the authors' analysis was not used. A total of around 350,000 distinct CDR3 sequences appear in this sample, roughly 13% of them only once. 9.2% of the sample is taken by the ten largest.

This clonotype was recorded many times. Its antigen specificity is not known. No much larger clone exists at a distance of one base, and base qualities are not known. Spanning cysteine to phenylalanine, the CDR3 consists of 14 amino acids. CDR3 DNA is the only sequence kept; it has 42 bases, read in frame from the first base. Unmatched junction bases come to 6, with V trimmed by 2 bases and J by 6 bases. The germline V gene specifies SGDLS as CDR1 and YYNGEE as CDR2. Stable Graves' hyperthyroidism was defined as the absence of progression to ophthalmopathy over 18 months of follow-up. Hyperthyroidism patients were newly diagnosed, with disease duration under 2 months, and aged 18 to 65 years. Any patient with an uncontrolled infection, another autoimmune disease, pregnancy or lactation was excluded. Diagnoses relied on clinical symptoms, serum thyroxine and TRAb, thyroid ultrasound and orbital computed tomography. PBMCs were isolated from about 9 ml of fresh peripheral blood by Ficoll-Paque density gradient centrifugation. Trizol reagent was used to extract total RNA, and RNA quality was then checked on an Agilent 2100 Bioanalyzer.

The sequencing input was blood. The rearrangement combines TRBV9 with TRBJ2-7; 9 of the junction bases match TRBD2. The receptor was derived from a woman between 18 and 29 years old with Graves' hyperthyroidism. The base sequence is TGTGCCAGCAGCGTCGGCGGGAGGGCCCCCGAGCAGTACTTC. Translated, it reads CASSVGGRAPEQYF.